This entry lists 29 T cell receptor beta chains sequenced from one sample in a study of T cell repertoires in cytomegalovirus infection. The antigens of these receptors remain unknown. TCRdb called the reads again in MiXCR, with one record for every CDR3 protein. The table lists 340,000 or so distinct CDR3 sequences, 25% of them singletons, with about an eighth in the top ten. The source material was cultured PBMCs, sampled from culture after CMV antigen stimulation. Every receptor here comes from a human donor in good health (CMV status not recorded). Some clones in this sample may be carry-over from other donors' samples.

There are a few counts of this clonotype. The junction and the germline gene differ at one end; a read error may be behind it. The chain combines TRBV7-8 with TRBJ2-1, with D possibly matching TRBD2 (6 bases). CDR3 size: 16 residues. Looked up from germline, CDR1 is SGHVS and CDR2 is FQNEAQ. The chain's CDR3 is CASSLARVAAYNEQFF. The CDR3 DNA follows: TGTGCCAGCAGCCTAGCGAGGGTAGCGGCATACAATGAGCAGTTCTTC.

This clonotype was detected ten times or more. This chain links TRBV28 with TRBJ2-7; a weak D match, TRBD1 (5 bases). Germline assignment: CDR1 MDHEN and CDR2 SYDVKM. Trimming pared 1 base from V and 0 bases from J, leaving 10 bases between. The CDR3 runs 15 residues. The CDR3 reads CASSLYRSPSYEQYF. For the CDR3, the DNA is TGTGCCAGCAGTTTATACAGGAGCCCCTCCTACGAGCAGTACTTC.

This clonotype was seen just once. The V gene is TRBV28, the J gene TRBJ2-6; 7 bases align to TRBD1. The CDR3 spans 16 residues. Germline CDR1 MDHEN, CDR2 SYDVKM. Losses at the gene ends were 5 bases for V and 9 bases for J; bases not matched to a gene: 13. The CDR3 nucleotides are TGTGCCAGCAGTCCGACACGACAGGGATACGTCAACGTCCTGACTTTC. Protein product: CASSPTRQGYVNVLTF.

This clonotype was detected ten times or more. The chain joins TRBV28 to TRBJ1-5; possibly TRBD1 for D (5 bases). The germline V and J ends were trimmed by 6 bases and 1 base, with 13 bases remaining between them. The CDR3 contains 15 residues. Germline V gene sequence: CDR1 MDHEN, CDR2 SYDVKM. The CDR3 sequence is CASRLPAGSNQPQHF. The CDR3 DNA is TGTGCCAGCAGACTCCCCGCAGGGAGCAATCAGCCCCAGCATTTT.

The chain combines TRBV6-8 with TRBJ2-3, with 7 bases identical to TRBD2. CDR3 length equals 13 residues. CDR1 MNHGY and CDR2 SAAAGT come from the germline V gene. The CDR3: CVINREAADTQYF. The CDR3 DNA sequence: TGTGTCATTAACCGGGAGGCTGCAGATACGCAGTATTTT.

This clonotype came up once. Germline and junction disagree at one end, which may indicate a read error. The CDR3 spells CASSLVKTPGFAVYEQYF. The CDR3 coding sequence is TGTGCCAGCAGCTTAGTCAAAACACCAGGGTTCGCGGTATACGAGCAGTACTTT. The chain links TRBV7-9 to TRBJ2-7; TRBD1 might be the D (5 bases). This CDR3 spans 18 amino acids. Germline V gene data show CDR1 as SEHNR and CDR2 as FQNEAQ (reference sequence).

The rearrangement joins TRBV28 to TRBJ2-5; 8 bases match TRBD1. The germline CDR1 and CDR2 sequences are MDHEN and SYDVKM. CDR3 size: 18 residues. J was trimmed by 2 bases and V by 5 bases; bases with no gene match: 16. The CDR3 DNA is TGTGCCAGCAGTCTCCCGACAGGGGACAGTGCCGTACAAGAGACCCAGTACTTC. Translation gives CASSLPTGDSAVQETQYF. The whole variable domain, filled in from reference TRBV28 and TRBJ2-5, reads DVKVTQSSRYLVKRTGEKVFLECVQDMDHENMFWYRQDPGLGLRLIYFSYDVKMKEKGDIPEGYSVSREKKERFSLILESASTNQTSMYLCASSLPTGDSAVQETQYFGPGTRLLVL.

This clonotype was picked up a small number of times. This chain uses TRBV6-2 or TRBV6-3 with TRBJ2-7; 7 bases agree with TRBD1. The length of the CDR3 is 11 residues. Per the germline V gene, CDR1 is MNHEY and CDR2 is SVGEGT. V lost 8 bases to trimming and J lost 6 bases; unmatched junction nucleotides: 4. This CDR3 is CASRGQVEQYF. For the CDR3, the DNA is TGTGCCAGCCGTGGACAGGTCGAGCAGTACTTC.

Many counts were recorded for this clonotype. The V call is TRBV12-3 or TRBV12-4, the J call TRBJ2-7; 7 nucleotides align to TRBD1. The length of the CDR3 is 14 residues. The J segment lost 6 bases and the V segment lost 1 base, leaving 6 bases of the junction unmatched. The CDR3 DNA reads as TGTGCCAGCAGTTTAGAGGGACAGCGAGTCGAGCAGTACTTC. Amino acids: CASSLEGQRVEQYF.

This chain uses TRBV6-2 or TRBV6-3 with TRBJ2-2; D may be TRBD1 or TRBD2 (5 bases each). The CDR3 runs 12 residues. Germline V gene sequence: CDR1 MNHEY, CDR2 SVGEGT. V was shortened by 4 bases and J by 13 bases, with 13 bases between the two germline ends. The CDR3 region has the DNA TGTGCCAGCAGTTGGGACCTTCGAGGGCTGTTTTTT. Amino acid sequence: CASSWDLRGLFF.

This clonotype was observed at least ten times. CDR3 protein: CASSLQQGAQGYTF. The CDR3 nucleotides are TGTGCCAGCAGCTTACAACAGGGGGCGCAGGGCTACACCTTC. The V call is TRBV7-2, the J call TRBJ1-2; 9 bases are shared with TRBD1. CDR1 is SGHTA, CDR2 FQGNSA, per germline. Losses at the gene ends were 2 bases for V and 8 bases for J; bases not matched to a gene: 6. The CDR3 length is 14 residues.

The chain combines TRBV7-9 with TRBJ1-5, with TRBD1 matching over 8 bases. Germline V lookup: CDR1 SEHNR, CDR2 FQNEAQ (reference sequence). This CDR3 comprises 15 residues. The junction had 13 bases not matched to a gene; V was cut back by 10 bases and J by 5 bases. The CDR3 loop reads CATEKGQGGDQPQHF. The DNA for the CDR3 is TGTGCCACCGAAAAAGGACAGGGAGGAGATCAGCCCCAGCATTTT.

This clonotype showed up many times. The rearrangement links TRBV7-8 to TRBJ2-2, with TRBD1 as a possible D gene (5 bases). CDR1 and CDR2 (germline): SGHVS, FQNEAQ. The V gene lost 8 bases and the J gene lost 2 bases, with 15 bases spanning the gap. The CDR3 is made up of 15 amino acids. CDR3 sequence reads: CASGHWGRNTGELFF. DNA of the CDR3: TGTGCCAGCGGCCACTGGGGCAGAAACACCGGGGAGCTGTTTTTT.

V usage is TRBV6-1 and J usage is TRBJ1-3; unclear D gene. Trimming left V 5 bases short and J 0 bases short, with 11 bases between. Germline V gene lookup returns CDR1 MNHNS and CDR2 SASEGT. The CDR3 covers 15 residues. The CDR3 spells CASSYKADSGNTIYF. In nucleotides, the CDR3 is TGTGCCAGCAGTTATAAGGCGGACTCTGGAAACACCATATATTTT.

V gene TRBV28 combines with J gene TRBJ1-3; TRBD1 matches 10 bases. Germline-derived CDR1 and CDR2 are MDHEN and SYDVKM. The CDR3 loop spans 16 amino acids. V was pared by 0 bases and J by 4 bases, with 3 bases of the junction left unmatched. The CDR3 protein is CASSLWGQGLGNTIYF. CDR3 coding DNA: TGTGCCAGCAGTTTATGGGGACAGGGGTTGGGAAACACCATATATTTT.

CDR3 sequence reads: CATQLWVKNIQYF. CDR3 nucleotide sequence: TGTGCCACTCAACTTTGGGTCAAAAACATTCAGTACTTC. This sequence joins TRBV24-1 and TRBJ2-4; D unclear. V was pared by 10 bases and J by 3 bases, with 12 bases between. The CDR3 is 13 amino acids. Germline V gives CDR1 KGHDR, CDR2 SFDVKD.

The rearrangement uses TRBV7-7 and TRBJ2-1, with D possibly being TRBD1 (5 bases). The CDR3 has 14 residues. The germline V gene has CDR1 SSHAT and CDR2 FNYEAQ (reference sequence). The V gene lost 5 bases and the J gene lost 2 bases, with 10 bases spanning the gap. CDR3 sequence: CASSPGHTYNEQFF. Written as DNA, the CDR3 is TGTGCCAGCAGCCCTGGACATACCTACAATGAGCAGTTCTTC. The full variable domain, its missing parts supplied by reference TRBV7-7 and TRBJ2-1, is GAGVSQSPRYKVTKRGQDVTLRCDPISSHATLYWYQQALGQGPEFLTYFNYEAQPDKSGLPSDRFSAERPEGSISTLTIQRTEQRDSAMYRCASSPGHTYNEQFFGPGTRLTVL.

This clonotype was seen ten or more times. J is TRBJ2-3 and V is TRBV7-2, with TRBD2 matching 11 bases. This CDR3 has 16 amino acids. The V gene's germline CDR1 is SGHTA and CDR2 FQGNSA. The ends lost 3 bases at V and 5 bases at J; junction bases unmatched: 7. CDR3 DNA sequence: TGTGCCAGCAGCTTTGATAGCGGGAGGGTGAGAGATACGCAGTATTTT. Protein product: CASSFDSGRVRDTQYF. The whole variable domain, filled in from reference TRBV7-2 and TRBJ2-3, reads GAGVSQSPSNKVTEKGKDVELRCDPISGHTALYWYRQSLGQGLEFLIYFQGNSAPDKSGLPSDRFSAERTGGSVSTLTIQRTQQEDSAVYLCASSFDSGRVRDTQYFGPGTRLTVL.

This clonotype was seen at least ten times. The chain joins TRBV7-8 to TRBJ2-7; no clear D gene. The V gene's germline CDR1 is SGHVS and CDR2 FQNEAQ. Trimming removed 5 bases from V and 3 bases from J, with 11 bases in between. There are 13 residues in the CDR3. The chain's CDR3 is CASSHGRIYEQYF. DNA for the CDR3: TGTGCCAGCAGCCATGGACGGATCTACGAGCAGTACTTC. Complete variable domain (other parts from reference TRBV7-8 and TRBJ2-7): GAGVSQSPRYKVAKRGQDVALRCDPISGHVSLFWYQQALGQGPEFLTYFQNEAQLDKSGLPSDRFFAERPEGSVSTLKIQRTQQEDSAVYLCASSHGRIYEQYFGPGTRLTVT.

This clonotype occurred a few times. The J gene is TRBJ1-1, the V gene TRBV7-6; 7 bases line up with TRBD1. The V and J ends lost 5 bases and 6 bases, in that order; junction bases with no gene match: 3. The CDR3 consists of 12 residues. Germline V lookup: CDR1 SGHVS, CDR2 FNYEAQ. The CDR3 DNA follows: TGTGCCAGCAGCGGGACAGTCTCTGAAGCTTTCTTT. Translating gives CASSGTVSEAFF.

This chain links TRBV6-5 with TRBJ2-6, with 11 bases fitting TRBD2. The V gene's germline CDR1 is MNHEY and CDR2 SVGAGI. The CDR3 sequence is 18 residues long. V lost 5 bases to trimming and J lost 0 bases; unmatched junction nucleotides: 6. Written as DNA, the CDR3 is TGTGCCAGCAGTGATGGGACTAGCGGAATCTCTGGGGCCAACGTCCTGACTTTC. It encodes CASSDGTSGISGANVLTF.

This clonotype occurred many times. This sequence joins TRBV19 and TRBJ2-1; maybe TRBD1 (5 bases). CDR1 is LNHDA, CDR2 SQIVND, per germline (reference sequence). The CDR3 is 14 residues long. The germline V and J ends were trimmed by 2 bases and 7 bases, with 12 bases remaining between them. The CDR3 bases are TGTGCCAGTAGTATAAGGCAGGGAAAGAATGAGCAGTTCTTC. Encoded protein: CASSIRQGKNEQFF.

This clonotype has at least ten counts. This chain joins TRBV7-2 and TRBJ1-1; D possibly corresponds to TRBD1 (5 bases). Germline-derived CDR1 and CDR2 are SGHTA and FQGNSA. Trimming shortened V by 4 bases and J by 9 bases, and 15 bases separated the two germline ends. The CDR3 loop spans 13 amino acids. The DNA of the CDR3 is TGTGCCAGCAGCTCCCCACAGGTTTCGCAAGCTTTCTTT. Translated, it gives CASSSPQVSQAFF. Based on the CDR3 plus reference TRBV7-2 and TRBJ1-1, the full variable domain is GAGVSQSPSNKVTEKGKDVELRCDPISGHTALYWYRQSLGQGLEFLIYFQGNSAPDKSGLPSDRFSAERTGGSVSTLTIQRTQQEDSAVYLCASSSPQVSQAFFGQGTRLTVV.

This clonotype was observed many times. This chain connects TRBV11-3 to TRBJ2-3, with D perhaps matching TRBD2 (7 bases). V lost 1 base to trimming and J lost 4 bases, with 15 bases between them. Germline V gives CDR1 SGHNT, CDR2 YENEEA. The CDR3 contains 16 residues. The CDR3 DNA sequence: TGTGCCAGCAGCTTAGTAAGGCAGGGGAGGGCAGATACGCAGTATTTT. As protein: CASSLVRQGRADTQYF.

The chain recombines TRBV6-2 or TRBV6-3 with TRBJ2-1; D might be TRBD1 (5 bases). From germline, CDR1 is MNHEY and CDR2 SVGEGT. Trimming took off 7 bases at V and 6 bases at J, with 16 bases between the two ends. The CDR3 is 14 amino acids. The CDR3 region has the DNA TGTGCCAGCATCGGCGGACAAATTACCAATGAGCAGTTCTTC. This translates into CASIGGQITNEQFF.

The rearrangement joins TRBV7-9 to TRBJ2-1, with 7 bases matching TRBD2. This CDR3 comprises 15 residues. The V gene's germline CDR1 is SEHNR and CDR2 FQNEAQ (reference sequence). V was pared by 5 bases and J by 8 bases, with 12 bases of the junction left unmatched. In nucleotides, the CDR3 is TGTGCCAGCAGCCAAACTAGCGCCTTAAATCATGAGCAGTTCTTC. Translating it yields CASSQTSALNHEQFF.

The genes are TRBV4-3 and TRBJ1-1; TRBD1 agrees at 7 bases. This CDR3 is built from 13 residues. With V trimmed by 4 bases and J by 12 bases, 11 bases remained unmatched. Per the germline V gene, CDR1 is LGHNA and CDR2 is YSLEER. The CDR3 DNA reads TGCGCCAGCAGCCGCGCCCCGGAGACAGGGACTTTCTTT. Residues: CASSRAPETGTFF.

This clonotype came up a few times. The V and J genes are TRBV2 and TRBJ2-3, with 15 bases aligning to TRBD2. The junction had 7 bases not matched to a gene; V was cut back by 5 bases and J by 1 base. Per the germline V gene, CDR1 is SNHLY and CDR2 is FYNNEI. CDR3 length: 18 residues. CDR3: CASSTGTSGRRRTDTQYF. CDR3 sequence (DNA): TGTGCCAGCAGTACCGGGACTAGCGGGAGGCGGCGCACAGATACGCAGTATTTT. Filled out from reference TRBV2 and TRBJ2-3, the complete variable domain reads EPEVTQTPSHQVTQMGQEVILRCVPISNHLYFYWYRQILGQKVEFLVSFYNNEISEKSEIFDDQFSVERPDGSNFTLKIRSTKLEDSAMYFCASSTGTSGRRRTDTQYFGPGTRLTVL.

In its sample, this clonotype was seen many times. The genes are TRBV7-9 and TRBJ1-1; D is perhaps TRBD1 (6 bases). The CDR3 runs 15 residues. Trimming cost V 5 bases and J 0 bases, with 13 bases left between them. Germline V gene lookup returns CDR1 SEHNR and CDR2 FQNEAQ (reference sequence). In DNA, the CDR3 is TGTGCCAGCAGCACAAACAGGGTCATGAACACTGAAGCTTTCTTT. Translating gives CASSTNRVMNTEAFF.